The entry below gives a single TCR beta chain sequence along with its context. The antigen remains undetermined. By way of CD45RO/CCR7/CD25/CD127/CD95/CD27, the CD4+ regulatory, stem cell-like memory, central memory and naive cells were sorted. This sample is drawn from a study of beta chain features in type 1 diabetes. Study findings and constraints: Type 1 diabetes patients showed a moderate but significant shortening of TCRB CDR3s in all four CD4+ subsets.

Of the isolated RNA, all was reverse transcribed, and so the sequenced material was expressed TCRB transcripts. Generated by immunoSEQ multiplex PCR, the TCRdb table keeps only in-frame clones and is missing some. The sample lists hundreds of thousands of clones; more than 13% were seen once. Germline V CDR1 and CDR2: MNHEY, SVGAGI. The CDR3 has 14 residues. V shed 6 bases and J 8 bases; nucleotides not matched to a gene: 6. Sequenced material: naive CD4+ T cells from blood. The receptor comes from a man younger than 35 with type 1 diabetes. The J gene is TRBJ1-6, the V gene TRBV6-5, with 8 bases aligning to TRBD1. CDR3 sequence (DNA): TGTGCCAGCAGGACCACAGGGGGAGATTCACCCCTCCACTTT. This sequence encodes CASRTTGGDSPLHF.